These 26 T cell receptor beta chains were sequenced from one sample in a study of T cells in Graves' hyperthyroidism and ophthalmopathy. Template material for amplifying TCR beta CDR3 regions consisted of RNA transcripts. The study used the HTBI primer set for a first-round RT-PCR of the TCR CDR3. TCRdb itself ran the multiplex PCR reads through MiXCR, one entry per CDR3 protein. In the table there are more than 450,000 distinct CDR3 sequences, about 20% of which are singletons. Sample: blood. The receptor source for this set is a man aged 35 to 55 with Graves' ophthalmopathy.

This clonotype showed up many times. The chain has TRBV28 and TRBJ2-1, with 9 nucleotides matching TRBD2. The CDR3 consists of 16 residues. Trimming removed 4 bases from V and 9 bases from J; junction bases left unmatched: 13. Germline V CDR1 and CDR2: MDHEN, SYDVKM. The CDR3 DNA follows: TGTGCCAGCAGTTCACCCCCTGGCGGGAGGGAAACTGAGCAGTTCTTC. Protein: CASSSPPGGRETEQFF.

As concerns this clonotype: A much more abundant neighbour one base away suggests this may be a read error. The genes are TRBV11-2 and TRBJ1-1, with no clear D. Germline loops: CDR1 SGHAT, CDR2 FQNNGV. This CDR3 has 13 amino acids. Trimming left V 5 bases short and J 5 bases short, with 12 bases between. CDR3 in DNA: TGTGCCAGCAGCAGCATACTCCAGACTGAAGCTTTCTTT. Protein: CASSSILQTEAFF.

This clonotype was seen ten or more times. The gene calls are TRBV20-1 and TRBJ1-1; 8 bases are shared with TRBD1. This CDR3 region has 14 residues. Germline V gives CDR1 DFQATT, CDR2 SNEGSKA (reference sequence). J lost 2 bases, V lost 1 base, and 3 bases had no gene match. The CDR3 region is CSARGQGTNTEAFF. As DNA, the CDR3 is TGCAGTGCTAGAGGACAGGGGACTAACACTGAAGCTTTCTTT.

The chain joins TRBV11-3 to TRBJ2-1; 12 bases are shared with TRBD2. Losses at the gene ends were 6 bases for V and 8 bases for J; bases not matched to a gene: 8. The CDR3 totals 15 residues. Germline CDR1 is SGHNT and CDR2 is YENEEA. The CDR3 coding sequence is TGTGCCAGCAGTCCCGGACTAGCGGGATGGGATGAGCAGTTCTTC. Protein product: CASSPGLAGWDEQFF.

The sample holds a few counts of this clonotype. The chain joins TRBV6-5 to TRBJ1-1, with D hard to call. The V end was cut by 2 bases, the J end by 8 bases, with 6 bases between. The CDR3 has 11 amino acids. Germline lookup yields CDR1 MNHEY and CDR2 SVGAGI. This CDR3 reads CASSYGEEAFF. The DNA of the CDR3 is TGTGCCAGCAGTTACGGGGAGGAAGCTTTCTTT.

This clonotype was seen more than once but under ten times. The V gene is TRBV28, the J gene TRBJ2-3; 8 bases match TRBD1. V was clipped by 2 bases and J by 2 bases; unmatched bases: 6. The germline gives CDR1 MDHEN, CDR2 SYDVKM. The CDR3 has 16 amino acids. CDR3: CASSLGWTGYTDTQYF. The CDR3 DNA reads TGTGCCAGCAGTTTAGGGTGGACAGGGTACACAGATACGCAGTATTTT.

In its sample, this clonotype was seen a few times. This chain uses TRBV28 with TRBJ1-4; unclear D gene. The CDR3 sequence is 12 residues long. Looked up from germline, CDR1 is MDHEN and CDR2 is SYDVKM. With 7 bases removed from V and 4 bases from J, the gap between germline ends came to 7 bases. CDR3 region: CASTRVNEKLFF. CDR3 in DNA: TGTGCCAGCACGAGGGTTAATGAAAAACTGTTTTTT.

CDR3 loop: CASSPQRGLEQYF. In nucleotides, the CDR3 is TGTGCCAGCAGCCCCCAGAGGGGGCTCGAGCAGTACTTC. This rearrangement joins TRBV13 to TRBJ2-7; 7 nucleotides line up with TRBD1. This CDR3 comprises 13 residues. Germline V gene data show CDR1 as PRHDT and CDR2 as FYEKMQ (reference sequence). Unmatched junction bases numbered 7, after V lost 5 bases and J lost 6 bases. Full variable domain (outside the CDR3, taken from reference TRBV13 and TRBJ2-7): AAGVIQSPRHLIKEKRETATLKCYPIPRHDTVYWYQQGPGQDPQFLISFYEKMQSDKGSIPDRFSAQQFSDYHSELNMSSLELGDSALYFCASSPQRGLEQYFGPGTRLTVT.

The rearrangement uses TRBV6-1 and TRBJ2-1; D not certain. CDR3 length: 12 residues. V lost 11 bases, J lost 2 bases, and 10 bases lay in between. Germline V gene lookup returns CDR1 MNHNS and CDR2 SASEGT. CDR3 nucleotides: TGTGCCGTTTCGGGCCCCTACAATGAGCAGTTCTTC. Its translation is CAVSGPYNEQFF.

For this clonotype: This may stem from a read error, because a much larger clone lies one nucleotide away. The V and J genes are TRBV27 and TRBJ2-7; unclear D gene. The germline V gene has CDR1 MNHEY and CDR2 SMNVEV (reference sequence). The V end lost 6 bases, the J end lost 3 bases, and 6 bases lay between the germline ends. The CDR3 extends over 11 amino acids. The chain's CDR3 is CASRFDYEQYF. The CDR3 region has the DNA TGTGCCAGCAGGTTTGACTACGAGCAGTACTTC.

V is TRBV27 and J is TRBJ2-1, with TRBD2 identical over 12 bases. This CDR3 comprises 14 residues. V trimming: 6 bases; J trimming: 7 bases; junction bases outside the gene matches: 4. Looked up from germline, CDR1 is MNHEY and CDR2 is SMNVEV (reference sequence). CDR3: CASSGLAGINEQFF. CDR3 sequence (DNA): TGTGCCAGCAGCGGACTAGCGGGAATAAATGAGCAGTTCTTC.

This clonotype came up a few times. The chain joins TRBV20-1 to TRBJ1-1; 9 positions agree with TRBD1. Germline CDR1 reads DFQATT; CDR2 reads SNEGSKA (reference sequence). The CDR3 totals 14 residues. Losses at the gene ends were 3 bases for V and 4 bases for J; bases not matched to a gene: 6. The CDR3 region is CSARKTGGATEAFF. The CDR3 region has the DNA TGCAGTGCTAGGAAGACAGGGGGTGCCACTGAAGCTTTCTTT.

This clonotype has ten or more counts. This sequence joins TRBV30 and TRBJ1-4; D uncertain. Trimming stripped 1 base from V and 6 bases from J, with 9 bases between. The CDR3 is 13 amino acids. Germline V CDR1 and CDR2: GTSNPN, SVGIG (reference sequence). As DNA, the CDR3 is TGTGCCTGGAGTGGTGGGCAGTATGAAAAACTGTTTTTT. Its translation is CAWSGGQYEKLFF.

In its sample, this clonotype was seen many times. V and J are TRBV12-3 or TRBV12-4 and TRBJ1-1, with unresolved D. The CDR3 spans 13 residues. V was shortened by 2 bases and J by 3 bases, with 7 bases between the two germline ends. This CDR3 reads CASSLRVDTEAFF. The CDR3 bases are TGTGCCAGCAGTTTACGGGTGGACACTGAAGCTTTCTTT.

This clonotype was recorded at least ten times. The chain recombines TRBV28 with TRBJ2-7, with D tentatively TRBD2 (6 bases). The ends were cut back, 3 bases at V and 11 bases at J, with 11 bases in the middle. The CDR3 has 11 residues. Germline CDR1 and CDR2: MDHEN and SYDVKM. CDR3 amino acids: CASSFPGREYF. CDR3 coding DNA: TGTGCCAGCAGTTTCCCCGGGAGAGAGTACTTC. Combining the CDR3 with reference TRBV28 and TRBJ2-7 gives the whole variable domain DVKVTQSSRYLVKRTGEKVFLECVQDMDHENMFWYRQDPGLGLRLIYFSYDVKMKEKGDIPEGYSVSREKKERFSLILESASTNQTSMYLCASSFPGREYFGPGTRLTVT.

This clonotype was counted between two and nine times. For the CDR3, the DNA is TGCAGCGCAGGGAGGCTGACGGGAAAACTGTTTTTT. Amino acids: CSAGRLTGKLFF. The V call is TRBV20-1, the J call TRBJ1-4; D is possibly TRBD1 (5 bases). In germline, CDR1 is DFQATT, CDR2 SNEGSKA (reference sequence). The CDR3 covers 12 residues.

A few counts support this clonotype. CDR3 loop: CASSSSSGGSSEQFF. The CDR3 DNA sequence: TGTGCCAGCAGCTCAAGTAGCGGGGGGTCTAGTGAGCAGTTCTTC. V usage is TRBV9 and J usage is TRBJ2-1; TRBD2 aligns across 10 bases. Losses at the gene ends were 4 bases for V and 9 bases for J; bases not matched to a gene: 10. Germline V lookup: CDR1 SGDLS, CDR2 YYNGEE. This CDR3 is 15 amino acids long.

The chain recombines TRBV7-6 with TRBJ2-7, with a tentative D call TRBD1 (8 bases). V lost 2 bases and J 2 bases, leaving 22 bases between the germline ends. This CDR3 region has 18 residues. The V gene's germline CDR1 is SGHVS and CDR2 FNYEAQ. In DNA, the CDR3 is TGTGCCAGCAGCTTACAAGCGGGGCAGGGGGCGGGGACCTACGAGCAGTACTTC. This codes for CASSLQAGQGAGTYEQYF.

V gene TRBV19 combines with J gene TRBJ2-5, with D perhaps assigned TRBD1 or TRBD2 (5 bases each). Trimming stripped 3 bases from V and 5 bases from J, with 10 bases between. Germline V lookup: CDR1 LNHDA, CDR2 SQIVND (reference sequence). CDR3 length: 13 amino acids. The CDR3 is CASSILRGETQYF. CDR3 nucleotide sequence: TGTGCCAGTAGTATCCTTCGGGGCGAGACCCAGTACTTC.

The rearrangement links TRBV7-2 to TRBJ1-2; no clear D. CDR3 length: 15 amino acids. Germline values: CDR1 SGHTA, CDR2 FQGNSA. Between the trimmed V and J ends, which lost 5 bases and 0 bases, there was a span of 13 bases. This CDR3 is CASSPRPNSNYGYTF. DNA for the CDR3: TGTGCCAGCAGCCCAAGGCCCAATTCTAACTATGGCTACACCTTC.

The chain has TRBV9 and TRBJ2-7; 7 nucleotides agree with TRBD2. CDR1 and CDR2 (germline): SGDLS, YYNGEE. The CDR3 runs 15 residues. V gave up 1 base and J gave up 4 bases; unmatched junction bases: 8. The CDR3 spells CASSVRAGAPYEQYF. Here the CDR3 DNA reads TGTGCCAGCAGCGTAAGGGCGGGAGCTCCATACGAGCAGTACTTC.

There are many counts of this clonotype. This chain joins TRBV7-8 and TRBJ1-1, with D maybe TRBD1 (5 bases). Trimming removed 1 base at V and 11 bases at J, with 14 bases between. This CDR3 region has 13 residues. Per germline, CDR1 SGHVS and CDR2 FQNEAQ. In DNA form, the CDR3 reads TGTGCCAGCAGCTTAGGAGGGACGGGTAGGGCTTTCTTT. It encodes CASSLGGTGRAFF.

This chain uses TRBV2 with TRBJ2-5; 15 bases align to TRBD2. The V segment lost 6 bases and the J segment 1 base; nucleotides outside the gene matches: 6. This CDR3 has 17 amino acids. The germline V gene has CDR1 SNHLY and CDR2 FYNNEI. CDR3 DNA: TGTGCCAGCAGCTACGGGACTAGCGGGGGGCTCCAAGAGACCCAGTACTTC. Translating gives CASSYGTSGGLQETQYF.

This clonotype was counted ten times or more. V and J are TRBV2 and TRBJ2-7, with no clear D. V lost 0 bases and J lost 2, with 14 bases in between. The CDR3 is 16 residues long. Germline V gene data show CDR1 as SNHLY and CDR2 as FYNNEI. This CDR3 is CASSEAAHSETYEQYF. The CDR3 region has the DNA TGTGCCAGCAGTGAAGCCGCGCACTCAGAGACCTACGAGCAGTACTTC.

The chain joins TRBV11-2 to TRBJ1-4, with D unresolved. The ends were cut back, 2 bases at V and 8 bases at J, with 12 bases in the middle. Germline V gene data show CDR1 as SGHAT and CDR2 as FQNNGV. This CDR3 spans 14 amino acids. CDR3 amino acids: CASSLNRVGEKLFF. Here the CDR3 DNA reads TGTGCCAGCAGCTTAAATCGGGTCGGGGAAAAACTGTTTTTT.

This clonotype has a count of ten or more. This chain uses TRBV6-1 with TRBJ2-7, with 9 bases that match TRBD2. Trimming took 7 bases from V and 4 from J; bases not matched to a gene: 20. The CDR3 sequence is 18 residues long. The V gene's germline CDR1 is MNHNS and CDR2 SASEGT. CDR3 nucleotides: TGTGCCAGCACCCAACACCGCCTTTCAAGCGGGGGGAGGTACGAGCAGTACTTC. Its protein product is CASTQHRLSSGGRYEQYF.